The clone carrying this TCR beta chain showed up just a few times. Its antigen is not identified. With 2 bases removed from V and 0 bases from J, the gap between germline ends came to 11 bases. Germline V gene sequence: CDR1 SGHTA, CDR2 FQGNSA. This CDR3 spans 15 amino acids. This sample was included in a study of T cell repertoires in cytomegalovirus infection. TCRdb recomputed calls from the reads with MiXCR, one row per CDR3 protein. The table includes 550,000 to 700,000 distinct CDR3 sequences, roughly 42% detected once. Whole-study findings and limits: Accumulated public TCR beta family frequency recognized individuals carrying CMV together with the relevant HLA.

Specimen: cultured PBMCs, collected from culture after CMV antigen stimulation. The J gene is TRBJ2-7, the V gene TRBV7-2; D is unresolved. This receptor was identified in a human donor in good health (CMV status not recorded). Some clones in this sample may be carry-over from other donors' samples. As DNA, the CDR3 is TGTGCCAGCAGCTTATATCTGGGGATCTCCTACGAGCAGTACTTC. The encoded protein is CASSLYLGISYEQYF.